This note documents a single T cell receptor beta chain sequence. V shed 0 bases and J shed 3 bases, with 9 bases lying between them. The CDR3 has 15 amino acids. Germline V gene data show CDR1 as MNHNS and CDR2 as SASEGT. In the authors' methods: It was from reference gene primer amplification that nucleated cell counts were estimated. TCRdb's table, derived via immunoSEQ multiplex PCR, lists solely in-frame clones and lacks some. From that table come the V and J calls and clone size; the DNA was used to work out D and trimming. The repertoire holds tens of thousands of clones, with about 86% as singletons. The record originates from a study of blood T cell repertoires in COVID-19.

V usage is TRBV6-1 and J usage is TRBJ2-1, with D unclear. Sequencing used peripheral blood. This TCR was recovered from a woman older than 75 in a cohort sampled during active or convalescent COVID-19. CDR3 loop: CASSEAQGGYNEQFF. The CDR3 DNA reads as TGTGCCAGCAGTGAAGCGCAAGGCGGCTACAATGAGCAGTTCTTC.